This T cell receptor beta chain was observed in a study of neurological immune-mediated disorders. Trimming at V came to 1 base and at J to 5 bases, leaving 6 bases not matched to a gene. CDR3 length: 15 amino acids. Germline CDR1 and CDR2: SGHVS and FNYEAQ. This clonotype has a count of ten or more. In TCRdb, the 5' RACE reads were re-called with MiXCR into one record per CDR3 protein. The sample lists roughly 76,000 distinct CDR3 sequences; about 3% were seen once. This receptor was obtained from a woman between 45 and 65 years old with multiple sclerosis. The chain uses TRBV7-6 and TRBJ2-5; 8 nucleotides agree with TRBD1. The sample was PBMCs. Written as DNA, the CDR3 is TGTGCCAGCAGCTTAGGCCAGGGGGCGCGGGAGACCCAGTACTTC. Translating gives CASSLGQGARETQYF.